The 8 T cell receptor beta chains below were found in one sample sequenced in a study of blood T cell repertoires in COVID-19. Repertoires were generated with immunoSEQ multiplex PCR, while TCRdb's copy carries only in-frame clones and drops some. The sample carries about 210,000 clones, 83% recorded once. The sequenced sample was peripheral blood. The receptors were sampled from a woman aged 40-49 years with active or convalescent COVID-19.

Written as DNA, the CDR3 is TGTGCCTGGGACCCCGGGGACACAGATACGCAGTATTTT. This translates into CAWDPGDTDTQYF. This chain uses TRBV30 with TRBJ2-3, with a weak D call TRBD2 (5 bases). CDR1 is GTSNPN and CDR2 is SVGIG in the germline V gene (reference sequence). Deletions cut 5 bases from V and 2 bases from J, with 11 bases between. The CDR3 is 13 residues long. Complete variable domain (other parts from reference TRBV30 and TRBJ2-3): SQTIHQWPATLVQPVGSPLSLECTVEGTSNPNLYWYRQAAGRGLQLLFYSVGIGQISSEVPQNLSASRPQDRQFILSSKKLLLSDSGFYLCAWDPGDTDTQYFGPGTRLTVL.

The chain has TRBV21-1 and TRBJ2-6; the D call TRBD1 from the table was never checked on the DNA. TRBV21-1 is a listed pseudogene. CDR3 length: 16 amino acids. The CDR3 DNA sequence: TGTGCCAGCCGCCGGGACAGGTCCTCTGGGGCCAACGTCCTGACTTTC. Translated: CASRRDRSSGANVLTF.

The J gene is TRBJ2-1, the V gene TRBV5-4; the D gene is possibly TRBD2 (5 bases). The CDR3 loop spans 16 amino acids. V lost 0 bases, J lost 3 bases, and 13 bases lay in between. The germline V gene encodes CDR1 SGHNT and CDR2 YYREEE (reference sequence). The CDR3 nucleotides are TGTGCCAGCAGCTTGGGTGGTGCGGGCCTCTACAATGAGCAGTTCTTC. This encodes CASSLGGAGLYNEQFF.

A single count supports this clone. V is TRBV10-3 and J is TRBJ2-7; weak D call: TRBD2 (5 bases). This CDR3 contains 15 residues. The germline V and J ends were trimmed by 4 bases and 0 bases, with 13 bases remaining between them. Germline V gives CDR1 ENHRY, CDR2 SYGVKD. For the CDR3, the DNA is TGTGCCATCAGTGCCGGGGATCTTGGCTCCTACGAGCAGTACTTC. This translates into CAISAGDLGSYEQYF.

CDR3 sequence reads: CASSVQGTDQPQHF. The CDR3 DNA reads as TGCGCCAGCAGTGTACAGGGGACGGATCAGCCCCAGCATTTT. The chain uses TRBV5-1 and TRBJ1-5; TRBD1 agrees at 7 bases. CDR3 length equals 14 residues. Germline loops: CDR1 SGHRS, CDR2 YFSETQ. Unmatched junction bases numbered 7, after V lost 5 bases and J lost 5 bases.

On this clone: This CDR3 is also generated by other DNA sequences in the sample. This chain connects TRBV15 to TRBJ1-2, with D perhaps matching TRBD1 (6 bases). The length of the CDR3 is 13 residues. The germline V gene encodes CDR1 LNHNV and CDR2 YYDKDF (reference sequence). The germline V and J ends were trimmed by 1 base and 4 bases, with 7 bases remaining between them. The CDR3 DNA reads as TGTGCCACCAGCAGAGGAGGGGGCTATGGCTACACCTTC. Residues: CATSRGGGYGYTF.

This clone occurred once. The chain links TRBV27 to TRBJ1-5, with D uncertain. The CDR3 sequence is 13 residues long. The germline gives CDR1 MNHEY, CDR2 SMNVEV (reference sequence). V lost 0 bases to trimming and J lost 7 bases, with 7 bases between them. The CDR3: CASSLSQVQPQHF. The CDR3 DNA is TGTGCCAGCAGTTTATCCCAGGTCCAGCCCCAGCATTTT.

CDR3 protein: CASSEQGYTEAFF. DNA of the CDR3: TGTGCCAGCAGCGAACAGGGGTACACTGAAGCTTTCTTT. The chain links TRBV7-6 to TRBJ1-1; 7 nucleotides align to TRBD1. Germline V gene sequence: CDR1 SGHVS, CDR2 FNYEAQ. V shed 5 bases and J 3 bases; nucleotides not matched to a gene: 3. The CDR3 is made up of 13 amino acids.